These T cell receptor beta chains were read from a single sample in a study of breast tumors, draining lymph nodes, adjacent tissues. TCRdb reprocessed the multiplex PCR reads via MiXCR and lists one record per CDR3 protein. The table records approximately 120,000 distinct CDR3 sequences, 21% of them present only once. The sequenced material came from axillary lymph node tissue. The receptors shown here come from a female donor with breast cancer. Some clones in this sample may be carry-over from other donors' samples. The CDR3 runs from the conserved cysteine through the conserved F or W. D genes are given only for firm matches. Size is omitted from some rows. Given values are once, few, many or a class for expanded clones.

cdr3_nt: TGTGCCAGCAGCCAAACCGGACTAGCGGGAGGATTAGATACGCAGTATTTT
cdr3_aa: CASSQTGLAGGLDTQYF
d_call: TRBD2
clone_size: many
j_call: TRBJ2-3
v_call: TRBV7-9

cdr3_nt: TGCAGCGTTGATTACGGTTACGAGCAGTACTTC
cdr3_aa: CSVDYGYEQYF
d_call: .
clone_size: many
j_call: TRBJ2-7
v_call: TRBV29-1

cdr3_nt: TGTGCCAGTAGTATGTGGGACAGGGTTGAAAAACTGTTTTTT
cdr3_aa: CASSMWDRVEKLFF
d_call: TRBD1
clone_size: many
j_call: TRBJ1-4
v_call: TRBV19

cdr3_nt: TGTGCCAGCTCACCGGGCGGGAGGGTCCAAGAGACCCAGTCCTTC
cdr3_aa: CASSPGGRVQETQSF
d_call: TRBD2
clone_size: .
j_call: TRBJ2-5
v_call: TRBV18

cdr3_nt: TGTGCCAGTTTGGCGGAGATAGCCAAAAACATTCAGTACTTC
cdr3_aa: CASLAEIAKNIQYF
d_call: .
clone_size: .
j_call: TRBJ2-4
v_call: TRBV2

cdr3_nt: TGTGCCACAACGTGGGGGTCAGCCCAGCATTTT
cdr3_aa: CATTWGSAQHF
d_call: .
clone_size: .
j_call: TRBJ1-5
v_call: TRBV24-1

cdr3_nt: TGTGCCAGCAGTGATAGGTTCTGGCTAGCGGGAGGGTCGGGTCACAATGAGCAGTTCTTC
cdr3_aa: CASSDRFWLAGGSGHNEQFF
d_call: TRBD2
clone_size: many
j_call: TRBJ2-1
v_call: TRBV6-1

cdr3_nt: TGTGCCAGCAGCCGGACGGGCAGACAGCCCCAGCATTTT
cdr3_aa: CASSRTGRQPQHF
d_call: .
clone_size: many
j_call: TRBJ1-5
v_call: TRBV12-3/TRBV12-4

cdr3_nt: TGCAGTGCTACCGGGACTAGCGGGGAGGATGAGCAGTTCTTC
cdr3_aa: CSATGTSGEDEQFF
d_call: TRBD2
clone_size: many
j_call: TRBJ2-1
v_call: TRBV20-1

cdr3_nt: TGCAGTGTTAGAGATCCCCCTTGGAGGACAGGGTTGCGCGTTAATGGCTACACCTTC
cdr3_aa: CSVRDPPWRTGLRVNGYTF
d_call: TRBD1
clone_size: .
j_call: TRBJ1-2
v_call: TRBV20-1

cdr3_nt: TGTGCCAGCAGTCCCAGCGGAGGGGCGTATGGTGGCTACACCTTC
cdr3_aa: CASSPSGGAYGGYTF
d_call: .
clone_size: many
j_call: TRBJ1-2
v_call: TRBV6-1

cdr3_nt: TGTGCCAGCAGCTGGGACCCAGGGGCTGAAGCTTTCTTT
cdr3_aa: CASSWDPGAEAFF
d_call: .
clone_size: .
j_call: TRBJ1-1
v_call: TRBV7-3

cdr3_nt: TGTGCCAGCAGTTACGGTGCCAGTGATTACGAGCAGTACTTC
cdr3_aa: CASSYGASDYEQYF
d_call: .
clone_size: many
j_call: TRBJ2-7
v_call: TRBV6-5

cdr3_nt: TGCAGTGCTAGAGTGGGACTAGCGGGAAACAATGAGCAGTTCTTC
cdr3_aa: CSARVGLAGNNEQFF
d_call: TRBD2
clone_size: many
j_call: TRBJ2-1
v_call: TRBV20-1